This T cell receptor beta chain was profiled in a study of cytomegalovirus exposure and HLA in healthy donors. Findings of the study overall: By HLA locus, TCR association rates varied in a later analysis, with DRB1 showing the most and HLA-C the fewest.

The V gene end was trimmed by 2 bases and the J gene end by 5 bases; junction bases not matched to a gene: 17. Germline V gene sequence: CDR1 MGHRA, CDR2 YSYEKL. The CDR3 consists of 21 residues. The primer mix had 60 Vbeta and 13 Jbeta primers. The data were produced by immunoSEQ multiplex PCR, yet TCRdb's version contains in-frame clones alone and is incomplete. The sample consists of approximately 110,000 clones, 77% of them appearing once. In this sample, this clone turned up a few times. The antigen remains unidentified. Specimen: PBMCs. The source is a woman aged 40-49 years in good health and CMV-seropositive. The rearrangement uses TRBV4-1 and TRBJ2-1; 14 bases match TRBD2. The CDR3 nucleotides are TGCGCCAGCAGCCAAAATTTAATGGGACTAGCGGGAGCGCGGAAGCACAATGAGCAGTTCTTC. Protein sequence: CASSQNLMGLAGARKHNEQFF.